This TCR beta chain was identified during a study of neurological immune-mediated disorders. V was pared by 5 bases and J by 7 bases, with 12 bases between. Germline-derived CDR1 and CDR2 are SGHAT and FQNNGV. This CDR3 region has 13 residues. Noted time point: longitudinal time-point 2. This clonotype was observed many times. TCRdb re-called the 5' RACE reads with MiXCR, one entry per CDR3 protein. The table records under 100,000 distinct CDR3 sequences, under 15% of them present only once. Sequencing was done on a sample of PBMCs. The chain joins TRBV11-2 to TRBJ2-1; tentatively, D is TRBD2 (5 bases). The TCR comes from a female donor with HTLV-1-associated myelopathy (HAM/TSP). In DNA, the CDR3 is TGTGCCAGCAGCGCCGGACTCTTTAATGAGCAGTTCTTC. Translated, it gives CASSAGLFNEQFF. Filled out from reference TRBV11-2 and TRBJ2-1, the complete variable domain reads EAGVAQSPRYKIIEKRQSVAFWCNPISGHATLYWYQQILGQGPKLLIQFQNNGVVDDSQLPKDRFSAERLKGVDSTLKIQPAKLEDSAVYLCASSAGLFNEQFFGPGTRLTVL.